This TCR beta chain was recovered during a study of response to subunit inactivated influenza vaccine. TCRdb redid the calling of the RT-PCR reads with MiXCR, one entry per CDR3 protein. Altogether 150,000 or so distinct CDR3 sequences are present, about a tenth being singletons, with the ten largest covering around 12%. This clonotype was seen at least ten times. Its antigen remains unknown. Trimming left V 0 bases short and J 10 bases short, with 7 bases between. This CDR3 comprises 12 residues. Looked up from germline, CDR1 is MRHNA and CDR2 is SNTAGT. Study-wide results and limits: New T cells are recruited in small numbers by each seasonal influenza vaccination, according to the authors' suggestion.

The sample in question was non-naive T cells sorted from PBMCs, obtained roughly 6 weeks after vaccination. This receptor was taken from a man aged 45-65 years who received an inactivated influenza vaccine. The chain has TRBV6-4 and TRBJ2-4; no clear D gene. The CDR3 protein is CASSDSSGIQYF. As DNA, the CDR3 is TGTGCCAGCAGTGACTCGTCCGGGATTCAGTACTTC.